These 3 T cell receptor beta chains were sequenced from one sample in a study of cytomegalovirus exposure and HLA in healthy donors. The PCR used 60 Vbeta and 13 Jbeta primers. Only in-frame clones appear in the TCRdb table, and some are missing; sequencing was by immunoSEQ multiplex PCR. Counted here are tens of thousands of clones, approximately 80% occurring once; the ten biggest clones make up over 1.1%. The source material was PBMCs. All receptors come from a female donor in good health and CMV-seronegative.

The chain has TRBV7-9 and TRBJ2-1, with 7 bases fitting TRBD2. Trimming took 3 bases from V and 11 from J; bases not matched to a gene: 4. CDR3 length: 12 residues. Per the germline V gene, CDR1 is SEHNR and CDR2 is FQNEAQ (reference sequence). As DNA, the CDR3 is TGTGCCAGCAGCTTCTCAGCGGGGAAGCAGTTCTTC. This codes for CASSFSAGKQFF.

The chain has TRBV9 and TRBJ1-6, with D unresolved. Germline V gives CDR1 SGDLS, CDR2 YYNGEE. V was pared by 0 bases and J by 0 bases, with 7 bases between. The CDR3 contains 16 residues. The chain's CDR3 is CASSVGGSSYNSPLHF. The CDR3 DNA reads as TGTGCCAGCAGCGTAGGAGGGAGCTCCTATAATTCACCCCTCCACTTT.

The chain combines TRBV20-1 with TRBJ2-7; 7 nucleotides line up with TRBD1. Trimming cost V 5 bases and J 8 bases; bases outside gene matches: 6. In germline, CDR1 is DFQATT, CDR2 SNEGSKA (reference sequence). The CDR3 has 11 residues. CDR3 loop: CSAHRGFKQYF. The CDR3 region has the DNA TGCAGTGCTCACAGGGGATTCAAGCAGTACTTC.